This TCR beta chain was captured in a study of blood T cell repertoires in COVID-19. Germline trimming cut 4 bases from V and 1 base from J; bases unmatched to any gene: 9. The germline V gene has CDR1 SGDLS and CDR2 YYNGEE. CDR3 size: 16 residues. Some clones are missing from TCRdb's copy, which holds only in-frame ones; the method was immunoSEQ multiplex PCR. The sample holds approximately 90,000 clones, approximately 86% seen once. The sample taken for sequencing was peripheral blood. This TCR derives from an elderly man with active or convalescent COVID-19. The chain is built from TRBV9 and TRBJ1-1; 8 bases line up with TRBD1. This chain's CDR3 is CASSSRDRPSNTEAFF. For the CDR3, the DNA is TGTGCCAGCAGCTCTCGGGACAGGCCATCGAACACTGAAGCTTTCTTT.